At least ten counts were recorded for the clone carrying this TCR beta chain. The target antigen is unknown. The record originates from a study of blood T cells in healthy people across ages. Through a sample-barcoded 5' primer and a J-beta primer mix, a second PCR was run for roughly 6 to 11 cycles. Through a template-switch adaptor with 12 random nucleotides, each cDNA molecule received a tag. MiXCR, run by TCRdb on the 5' RACE reads, gives a single entry per CDR3 protein. The sample lists hundreds of thousands of distinct CDR3 sequences; 40% to 50% were seen once. General observations from the study: From one million sequenced T cells, diversity estimates were lower bounds.

V lost 6 bases to trimming and J lost 0 bases, with 12 bases between them. The CDR3 totals 14 residues. The V gene's germline CDR1 is ENHRY and CDR2 SYGVKD. This TCR came from a man in his fifties or sixties in good health. This chain connects TRBV10-3 to TRBJ2-7; D might be TRBD1 (5 bases). Source material: blood. The chain's CDR3 is CAIRVDSNSYEQYF. The CDR3 DNA reads as TGTGCCATCAGGGTTGACAGCAACTCCTACGAGCAGTACTTC.